This TCR beta chain emerged from a study of T cells in Graves' hyperthyroidism and ophthalmopathy. General study results and limits: Most expanded thyroid clonotypes above 0.001 recurred in blood.

Lactation, pregnancy, other autoimmune disease or uncontrolled infection led to exclusion of patients. A remark on this clonotype: The antigen is unknown.

Using RNA transcripts as the source, TCR beta CDR3 regions were amplified. Using the HTBI primer set, a first-round RT-PCR was run on the TCR CDR3. TCRdb independently ran MiXCR on the multiplex PCR reads; one entry per CDR3 protein. The sample has about 840,000 distinct CDR3 sequences; approximately 40% are singletons. The receptor was isolated from a man aged 18 to 29 with Graves' hyperthyroidism. The sample taken for sequencing was blood.

In DNA, the CDR3 is TGTGCCAGCAGTTATCTCCTCTCGGGACAGCCGAACACTGAAGCTTTCTTT. This sequence encodes CASSYLLSGQPNTEAFF. The chain has TRBV6-5 and TRBJ1-1; 7 positions agree with TRBD1. V shed 3 bases and J 1 base; nucleotides not matched to a gene: 11. Per the germline V gene, CDR1 is MNHEY and CDR2 is SVGAGI. This CDR3 comprises 17 residues.